The 6 T cell receptor beta chains listed next were all sequenced from one sample in a study of T cell responses to AZD1222 COVID-19 vaccine. Clones were read by immunoSEQ multiplex PCR, and TCRdb kept only the in-frame ones, dropping some. The profile shows over 150,000 clones, 80% to 95% of them singletons. The sequencing used peripheral blood, collected 28 days after the second AZD1222 dose. These receptors were collected from an adult who received the AZD1222 COVID-19 vaccine.

The genes are TRBV11-3 and TRBJ1-1; no definite D call. Germline loops: CDR1 SGHNT, CDR2 YENEEA. V was shortened by 7 bases and J by 3 bases, with 18 bases between the two germline ends. This CDR3 spans 15 amino acids. CDR3 amino acids: CASTSGPSGDTEAFF. The CDR3 bases are TGTGCCAGCACCTCCGGCCCCTCCGGAGACACTGAAGCTTTCTTT.

Only a few counts were recorded for this clone. The chain combines TRBV7-6 with TRBJ2-7; 9 nucleotides align to TRBD1. Trimming took 5 bases from V and 5 from J; bases not matched to a gene: 7. Germline loops: CDR1 SGHVS, CDR2 FNYEAQ. The CDR3 spans 14 residues. The CDR3 DNA reads TGTGCCAGCAGCCTTAACCGGGACAGGGACGAGCAGTACTTC. Translation: CASSLNRDRDEQYF.

J is TRBJ2-2 and V is TRBV7-3, with D unresolved. The CDR3 sequence is 14 residues long. V lost 6 bases, J lost 4 bases, and 12 bases lay in between. Germline CDR1 reads SGHTA; CDR2 reads FQGTGA. Here the CDR3 reads CASSRQSGTGELFF. As DNA, the CDR3 is TGTGCCAGCAGTAGACAATCGGGCACCGGGGAGCTGTTTTTT.

J is TRBJ2-3 and V is TRBV5-1; the D gene is possibly TRBD2 (7 bases). Germline V lookup: CDR1 SGHRS, CDR2 YFSETQ. V dropped 4 bases and J dropped 0 bases, with 15 bases sitting between them. The CDR3 spans 16 residues. CDR3 in amino acids: CASSPQGSGSTDTQYF. The DNA for the CDR3 is TGCGCCAGCAGCCCACAGGGTAGCGGGAGCACAGATACGCAGTATTTT.

In its sample, this clone was seen a few times. This sequence joins TRBV4-1 and TRBJ2-7; unclear D gene. From germline, CDR1 is MGHRA and CDR2 YSYEKL. The CDR3 spans 13 residues. Deletions cut 1 base from V and 2 bases from J, with 6 bases between. CDR3 bases: TGCGCCAGCAGCCAAGGTGGGGCCTACGAGCAGTACTTC. Protein: CASSQGGAYEQYF.

The gene calls are TRBV7-6 and TRBJ2-7; 15 bases agree with TRBD2. V shed 5 bases and J 4 bases; nucleotides not matched to a gene: 6. In germline, CDR1 is SGHVS, CDR2 FNYEAQ. The CDR3 extends over 16 amino acids. CDR3 DNA sequence: TGTGCCAGCAGCGCGGGACTAGCGGGAGGAAGTTACGAGCAGTACTTC. Protein: CASSAGLAGGSYEQYF.